These 32 T cell receptor beta chains were sequenced from one sample in a study of cytomegalovirus exposure and HLA in healthy donors. With 60 Vbeta and 13 Jbeta primers, the PCR was carried out. The data were produced by immunoSEQ multiplex PCR, yet TCRdb's version contains in-frame clones alone and is incomplete. The sample carries 100,000 to 150,000 clones, about 72% recorded once. Sequenced input: PBMCs. The source is a female donor in good health and CMV-seronegative.

This rearrangement joins TRBV7-3 to TRBJ2-7, with D unresolved. The V end was cut by 3 bases, the J end by 4 bases, with 13 bases between. CDR3 size: 14 residues. Germline CDR1 and CDR2: SGHTA and FQGTGA. The CDR3 nucleotides are TGTGCCAGCAGCTTTCCGCAGTTGCCATACGAGCAGTACTTC. It specifies CASSFPQLPYEQYF. The complete variable domain, with remaining parts taken from reference TRBV7-3 and TRBJ2-7, reads GAGVSQTPSNKVTEKGKYVELRCDPISGHTALYWYRQSLGQGPEFLIYFQGTGAADDSGLPNDRFFAVRPEGSVSTLKIQRTERGDSAVYLCASSFPQLPYEQYFGPGTRLTVT.

The chain uses TRBV5-1 and TRBJ2-7; 7 nucleotides align to TRBD1. Unmatched junction bases numbered 4, after V lost 2 bases and J lost 5 bases. The germline V gene has CDR1 SGHRS and CDR2 YFSETQ. This CDR3 contains 13 residues. The CDR3 DNA sequence: TGCGCCAGCAGCTTAGGGGACAGTCACGAGCAGTACTTC. Its protein product is CASSLGDSHEQYF.

The gene calls are TRBV30 and TRBJ2-1; 12 nucleotides align to TRBD2. The CDR3 sequence is 15 residues long. V lost 0 bases, J lost 6 bases, and 3 bases stayed unmatched. Germline CDR1 reads GTSNPN; CDR2 reads SVGIG (reference sequence). CDR3 DNA: TGTGCCTGGAGTGTACTAGCGGGAGGACTCAATGAGCAGTTCTTC. It codes for CAWSVLAGGLNEQFF.

J is TRBJ1-2 and V is TRBV6-5, with 8 bases identical to TRBD1. There are 14 residues in the CDR3. The germline V gene encodes CDR1 MNHEY and CDR2 SVGAGI. The ends lost 8 bases at V and 4 bases at J; junction bases unmatched: 9. CDR3 DNA sequence: TGTGCCAGCCGCCGGACAGGGCTTGGCTATGGCTACACCTTC. Translation gives CASRRTGLGYGYTF.

The V call is TRBV28, the J call TRBJ2-7; D might be TRBD2 (6 bases). With 5 bases removed from V and 6 bases from J, the gap between germline ends came to 17 bases. The CDR3 length is 14 residues. Looked up from germline, CDR1 is MDHEN and CDR2 is SYDVKM. The CDR3 sequence is CASSPPAGRFEQYF. CDR3 coding DNA: TGTGCCAGCAGTCCCCCGGCAGGGAGGTTCGAGCAGTACTTC.

The CDR3 is CASSLGQAAGGYTF. The CDR3 coding sequence is TGTGCCAGCAGCCTAGGACAGGCGGCGGGAGGCTACACCTTC. The V and J genes are TRBV5-6 and TRBJ1-2; the match to TRBD1 covers 7 bases. The germline V gene has CDR1 SGHDT and CDR2 YYEEEE. The CDR3 extends over 14 amino acids. J lost 8 bases, V lost 4 bases, and 11 bases had no gene match.

This chain connects TRBV7-2 to TRBJ2-2; 7 bases map to TRBD1. Germline CDR1 and CDR2: SGHTA and FQGNSA. This CDR3 is 15 amino acids long. The V and J ends lost 5 bases and 1 base, in that order; junction bases with no gene match: 4. The CDR3 region has the DNA TGTGCCAGCAGCCCGGGACAGATGAACACCGGGGAGCTGTTTTTT. The encoded protein is CASSPGQMNTGELFF.

This sequence joins TRBV10-2 and TRBJ1-5, with 8 bases aligning to TRBD1. Germline values: CDR1 WSHSY, CDR2 SAAADI. CDR3 length: 16 residues. V lost 0 bases, J lost 5 bases, and 6 bases stayed unmatched. The CDR3 nucleotides are TGCGCCAGCAGTGAGTCCGACAGGGGAGTGGATCAGCCCCAGCATTTT. As protein: CASSESDRGVDQPQHF.

V usage is TRBV10-2 and J usage is TRBJ2-7; the match to TRBD2 covers 9 bases. Losses at the gene ends were 0 bases for V and 5 bases for J; bases not matched to a gene: 11. Germline V gene data show CDR1 as WSHSY and CDR2 as SAAADI. The CDR3 covers 17 residues. DNA for the CDR3: TGCGCCAGCAGTGAGTCTGGAGCCATAGCGGGAGTGGACGAGCAGTACTTC. Its protein product is CASSESGAIAGVDEQYF.

V is TRBV5-1 and J is TRBJ2-3; 11 bases line up with TRBD1. Trimming at V came to 0 bases and at J to 2 bases, leaving 2 bases not matched to a gene. Germline CDR1 is SGHRS and CDR2 is YFSETQ. The CDR3 sequence is 16 residues long. CDR3 DNA sequence: TGCGCCAGCAGCTTGGGGGACAGGGGGTCCACAGATACGCAGTATTTT. The encoded protein is CASSLGDRGSTDTQYF. The whole variable domain, filled in from reference TRBV5-1 and TRBJ2-3, reads KAGVTQTPRYLIKTRGQQVTLSCSPISGHRSVSWYQQTPGQGLQFLFEYFSETQRNKGNFPGRFSGRQFSNSRSEMNVSTLELGDSALYLCASSLGDRGSTDTQYFGPGTRLTVL.

This clone showed up just a few times. The DNA for the CDR3 is TGTGCCAGTAGCGGGAGAGGGACTGAAGCTTTCTTT. It codes for CASSGRGTEAFF. The chain couples TRBV19 to TRBJ1-1; D is unresolved. The CDR3 has 12 amino acids. Germline values: CDR1 LNHDA, CDR2 SQIVND (reference sequence). Trimming shortened V by 6 bases and J by 5 bases, and 10 bases separated the two germline ends.

The genes are TRBV5-1 and TRBJ2-7, with 12 nucleotides matching TRBD2. The germline CDR1 and CDR2 sequences are SGHRS and YFSETQ. The CDR3 runs to 15 residues. Trimming removed 4 bases from V and 5 bases from J; junction bases left unmatched: 7. CDR3 loop: CASSGGLAGIDEQYF. The CDR3 nucleotides read TGCGCCAGCAGCGGTGGACTAGCGGGGATTGACGAGCAGTACTTC.

J is TRBJ1-2 and V is TRBV6-1; TRBD1 matches 9 bases. The V segment lost 7 bases and the J segment 8 bases; nucleotides outside the gene matches: 11. Germline CDR1 MNHNS, CDR2 SASEGT. CDR3 length: 14 residues. The DNA of the CDR3 is TGTGCCAGCAAAACAACAGGGGGCTTAGGAGGCTACACCTTC. Translation: CASKTTGGLGGYTF.

The chain employs TRBV12-2 and TRBJ2-1; the table calls TRBD2, which could not be checked here. TRBV12-2 is assigned pseudogene status. The CDR3 contains 20 residues. The CDR3: CASRLVYGASPTSSYNEQFF. For the CDR3, the DNA is TGTGCAAGTCGCTTAGTTTATGGAGCTAGCCCTACAAGCTCCTACAATGAGCAGTTCTTC.

The V and J genes are TRBV19 and TRBJ2-1; D perhaps matches TRBD2 (5 bases). Between the trimmed V and J ends, which lost 6 bases and 12 bases, there was a span of 18 bases. Germline V gene data show CDR1 as LNHDA and CDR2 as SQIVND (reference sequence). The CDR3 is 13 residues long. The CDR3 nucleotides are TGTGCCAGTAGGGATGACGGGATATGGGTGCAGTTCTTC. Protein product: CASRDDGIWVQFF. Looking up the rest from reference TRBV19 and TRBJ2-1 gives the full variable domain: DGGITQSPKYLFRKEGQNVTLSCEQNLNHDAMYWYRQDPGQGLRLIYYSQIVNDFQKGDIAEGYSVSREKKESFPLTVTSAQKNPTAFYLCASRDDGIWVQFFGPGTRLTVL.

In its sample, this clone was seen a few times. The rearrangement uses TRBV4-3 and TRBJ2-5, with 7 bases lining up with TRBD1. With 6 bases clipped from V and 3 bases from J, the junction kept 4 bases outside the gene matches. Germline values: CDR1 LGHNA, CDR2 YSLEER. This CDR3 has 13 residues. CDR3 amino acids: CASSHGTEETQYF. CDR3 DNA sequence: TGCGCCAGCAGTCACGGGACAGAAGAGACCCAGTACTTC.

V gene TRBV6-1 combines with J gene TRBJ2-7; a possible D gene is TRBD1 (5 bases). Germline CDR1 and CDR2: MNHNS and SASEGT. This CDR3 has 16 amino acids. V was clipped by 1 base and J by 2 bases, with 15 bases between them. CDR3 bases: TGTGCCAGCAGTGAAGGTGTAGGGGCTACTACCTACGAGCAGTACTTC. Translation: CASSEGVGATTYEQYF.

CDR3 sequence: CASRLGQGNEQYF. For the CDR3, the DNA is TGTGCCAGCAGGCTGGGTCAGGGGAACGAGCAGTACTTC. The chain couples TRBV6-6 to TRBJ2-7; D possibly corresponds to TRBD1 (6 bases). Trimming cost V 6 bases and J 5 bases, with 14 bases left between them. Germline-derived CDR1 and CDR2 are MNHNY and SVGAGI (reference sequence). This CDR3 region has 13 residues.

A single count supports this clone. The chain has TRBV7-9 and TRBJ2-5; no clear D gene. The CDR3 totals 12 residues. Between the trimmed V and J ends, which lost 5 bases and 3 bases, there was a span of 7 bases. Germline V gene sequence: CDR1 SEHNR, CDR2 FQNEAQ (reference sequence). The CDR3 here is CASSREEETQYF. DNA of the CDR3: TGTGCCAGCAGCCGAGAGGAAGAGACCCAGTACTTC.

The chain couples TRBV15 to TRBJ1-4; TRBD1 aligns across 8 bases. With 0 bases clipped from V and 7 bases from J, the junction kept 1 base outside the gene matches. CDR3 length: 14 amino acids. Germline loops: CDR1 LNHNV, CDR2 YYDKDF (reference sequence). The CDR3 here is CATSRDQGAEKLFF. The CDR3 region has the DNA TGTGCCACCAGCAGAGATCAGGGGGCTGAAAAACTGTTTTTT.

The chain links TRBV7-2 to TRBJ2-3; TRBD2 matches at 8 bases. Germline trimming cut 0 bases from V and 3 bases from J; bases unmatched to any gene: 5. The CDR3 consists of 16 residues. The germline V gene encodes CDR1 SGHTA and CDR2 FQGNSA. DNA for the CDR3: TGTGCCAGCAGCTTAGCCCGTGCGGGGGGAACAGATACGCAGTATTTT. Amino acid sequence: CASSLARAGGTDTQYF.

The CDR3 is CASSQQGGSRGYTF. The CDR3, as DNA: TGCGCCAGCAGCCAGCAAGGGGGCTCTCGGGGCTACACCTTC. The chain carries TRBV4-3 and TRBJ1-2, with TRBD1 matching 7 bases. Germline trimming cut 3 bases from V and 8 bases from J; bases unmatched to any gene: 9. The CDR3 contains 14 residues. Germline CDR1 reads LGHNA; CDR2 reads YSLEER.

To note about this clone: One end of the junction is discordant with germline, which a read error may explain. The same CDR3 can be traced to other DNA sequences in this sample. The rearrangement uses TRBV27 and TRBJ2-7; 8 bases match TRBD1. Germline CDR1 reads MNHEY; CDR2 reads SMNVEV (reference sequence). CDR3 length equals 15 residues. CDR3 region: CASSLFDRGNYEQYF. The CDR3 coding sequence is TGTGCCAGCAGTTTATTCGACAGGGGTAACTACGAACAGTACTTC.

This clone was picked up one time. This sequence joins TRBV5-1 and TRBJ1-1, with TRBD1 matching 7 bases. Germline CDR1 and CDR2: SGHRS and YFSETQ. There are 14 residues in the CDR3. Trimming cost V 4 bases and J 1 base; bases outside gene matches: 4. CDR3 region: CASSRGQWNTEAFF. The DNA of the CDR3 is TGCGCCAGCAGCAGGGGACAGTGGAACACTGAAGCTTTCTTT.

This clone was counted only a few times. V gene TRBV7-9 combines with J gene TRBJ2-3, with 7 positions matching TRBD2. V lost 5 bases to trimming and J lost 2 bases; unmatched junction nucleotides: 4. CDR1 and CDR2 (germline): SEHNR, FQNEAQ (reference sequence). The CDR3 runs 14 residues. The CDR3 is CASSTRLATDTQYF. The CDR3 DNA sequence: TGTGCCAGCAGCACCCGACTAGCCACAGATACGCAGTATTTT. The entire variable domain, with the rest obtained from reference TRBV7-9 and TRBJ2-3, is as follows: DTGVSQNPRHKITKRGQNVTFRCDPISEHNRLYWYRQTLGQGPEFLTYFQNEAQLEKSRLLSDRFSAERPKGSFSTLEIQRTEQGDSAMYLCASSTRLATDTQYFGPGTRLTVL.

Concerning this clone: A read error may account for a junction end that differs from germline. This chain uses TRBV7-7 with TRBJ1-1, with D uncertain. Per the germline V gene, CDR1 is SSHAT and CDR2 is FNYEAQ (reference sequence). The CDR3 runs to 13 residues. The CDR3 spells CASSLAGNTEAFF. CDR3 nucleotide sequence: TGTGCTAGCAGCTTAGCCGGGAACACTGAAGCTTTCTTT.

The chain is built from TRBV18 and TRBJ2-3, with 9 bases identical to TRBD1. Losses at the gene ends were 8 bases for V and 5 bases for J; bases not matched to a gene: 11. The V gene's germline CDR1 is KGHSH and CDR2 LQKENI. The CDR3 covers 15 residues. CDR3 DNA sequence: TGTGCCAGCCGAGGCCAAGACAGGGGGAAAGATACGCAGTATTTT. This gives the protein CASRGQDRGKDTQYF.

The chain couples TRBV29-1 to TRBJ1-4; D unresolved. The CDR3 extends over 13 amino acids. Deletions cut 4 bases from V and 0 bases from J, with 6 bases between. Germline V gene lookup returns CDR1 SQVTM and CDR2 ANQGSEA. CDR3 amino acids: CSVVTATNEKLFF. CDR3 DNA: TGCAGCGTTGTAACAGCAACTAATGAAAAACTGTTTTTT.

The genes are TRBV5-5 and TRBJ2-1, with D possibly matching TRBD2 (5 bases). Germline assignment: CDR1 SGHKS and CDR2 YYEKEE (reference sequence). V was pared by 6 bases and J by 5 bases, with 12 bases between. The CDR3 covers 13 residues. CDR3 nucleotides: TGTGCCAGCATCCTCGACTACAACAATGAGCAGTTCTTC. Its translation is CASILDYNNEQFF.

This clone was detected once. V and J are TRBV28 and TRBJ1-4, with TRBD1 matching over 7 bases. The length of the CDR3 is 11 residues. Germline V gene lookup returns CDR1 MDHEN and CDR2 SYDVKM. CDR3 sequence: CAIQGLGKLFF. The CDR3 coding sequence is TGTGCGATACAGGGGCTAGGAAAACTGTTTTTT. Complete variable domain (other parts from reference TRBV28 and TRBJ1-4): DVKVTQSSRYLVKRTGEKVFLECVQDMDHENMFWYRQDPGLGLRLIYFSYDVKMKEKGDIPEGYSVSREKKERFSLILESASTNQTSMYLCAIQGLGKLFFGSGTQLSVL.

The V gene is TRBV4-3, the J gene TRBJ2-1; 7 bases are a match to TRBD2. This CDR3 spans 15 amino acids. CDR1 is LGHNA and CDR2 is YSLEER in the germline V gene. The V and J ends lost 1 base and 8 bases, in that order; junction bases with no gene match: 8. The CDR3 DNA reads TGCGCCAGCAGCCAAGGGGCGGGAGCGGTAGATGAGCAGTTCTTC. This translates into CASSQGAGAVDEQFF.

This rearrangement joins TRBV7-8 to TRBJ2-1, with D perhaps TRBD1 (5 bases). Trimming stripped 0 bases from V and 2 bases from J, with 17 bases between. The CDR3 runs to 18 residues. From germline, CDR1 is SGHVS and CDR2 FQNEAQ. The CDR3 DNA sequence: TGTGCCAGCAGCTTAGCCCCGGACGCAGACAGTCCCTACAATGAGCAGTTCTTC. Its translation is CASSLAPDADSPYNEQFF.